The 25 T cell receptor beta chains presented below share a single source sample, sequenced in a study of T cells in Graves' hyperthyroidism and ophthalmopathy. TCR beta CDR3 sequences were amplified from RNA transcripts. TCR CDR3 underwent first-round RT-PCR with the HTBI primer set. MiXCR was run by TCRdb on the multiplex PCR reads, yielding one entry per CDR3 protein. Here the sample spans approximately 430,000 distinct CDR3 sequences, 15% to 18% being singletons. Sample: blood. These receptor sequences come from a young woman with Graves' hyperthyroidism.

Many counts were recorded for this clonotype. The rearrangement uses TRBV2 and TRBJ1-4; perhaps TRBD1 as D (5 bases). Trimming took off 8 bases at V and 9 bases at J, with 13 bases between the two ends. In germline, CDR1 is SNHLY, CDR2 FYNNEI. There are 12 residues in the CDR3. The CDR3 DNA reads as TGTGCCAGCGAAAGGGGAAGGCAAAAACTGTTTTTT. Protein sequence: CASERGRQKLFF.

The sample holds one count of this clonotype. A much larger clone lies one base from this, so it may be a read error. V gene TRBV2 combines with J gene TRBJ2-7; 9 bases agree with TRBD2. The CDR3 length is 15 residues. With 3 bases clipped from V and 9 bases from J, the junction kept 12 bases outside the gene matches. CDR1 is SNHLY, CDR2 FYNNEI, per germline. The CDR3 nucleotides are TGTGCCAGCAGTGAGGACAGCCTTAGCGGGAGACGGCAGTACTTC. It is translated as CASSEDSLSGRRQYF.

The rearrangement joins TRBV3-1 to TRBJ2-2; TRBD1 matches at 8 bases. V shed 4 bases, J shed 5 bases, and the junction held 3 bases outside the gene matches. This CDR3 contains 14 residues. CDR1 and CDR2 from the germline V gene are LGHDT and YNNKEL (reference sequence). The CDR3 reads CASSPRGRTGELFF. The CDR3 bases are TGTGCCAGCAGCCCCAGGGGGCGTACCGGGGAGCTGTTTTTT.

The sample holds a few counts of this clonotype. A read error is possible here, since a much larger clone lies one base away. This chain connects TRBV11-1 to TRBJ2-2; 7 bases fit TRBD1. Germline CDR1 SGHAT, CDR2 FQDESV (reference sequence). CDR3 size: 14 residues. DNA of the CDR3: TGTGCCGGCAGCTTTGATACAGGGGCCGGGGAGCTGTTTTTT. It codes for CAGSFDTGAGELFF.

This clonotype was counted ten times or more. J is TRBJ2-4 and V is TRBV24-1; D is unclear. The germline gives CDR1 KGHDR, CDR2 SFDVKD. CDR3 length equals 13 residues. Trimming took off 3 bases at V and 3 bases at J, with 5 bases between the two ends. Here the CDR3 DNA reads TGTGCCACCAGTGATGTGAACAAAAACATTCAGTACTTC. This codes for CATSDVNKNIQYF.

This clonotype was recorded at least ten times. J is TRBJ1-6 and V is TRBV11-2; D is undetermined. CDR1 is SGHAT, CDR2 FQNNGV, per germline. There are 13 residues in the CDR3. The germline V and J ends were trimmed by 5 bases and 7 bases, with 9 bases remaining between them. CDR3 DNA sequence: TGTGCCAGCAGCCTAAAGGCGAATTCACCCCTCCACTTT. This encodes CASSLKANSPLHF.

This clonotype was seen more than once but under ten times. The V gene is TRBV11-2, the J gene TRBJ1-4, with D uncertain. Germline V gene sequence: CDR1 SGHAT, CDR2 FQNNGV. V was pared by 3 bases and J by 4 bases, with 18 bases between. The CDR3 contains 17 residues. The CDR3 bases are TGTGCCAGCAGCTTTTGGTTCGGCCGGGCGGATAATGAAAAACTGTTTTTT. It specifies CASSFWFGRADNEKLFF. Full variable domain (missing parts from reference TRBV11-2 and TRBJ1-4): EAGVAQSPRYKIIEKRQSVAFWCNPISGHATLYWYQQILGQGPKLLIQFQNNGVVDDSQLPKDRFSAERLKGVDSTLKIQPAKLEDSAVYLCASSFWFGRADNEKLFFGSGTQLSVL.

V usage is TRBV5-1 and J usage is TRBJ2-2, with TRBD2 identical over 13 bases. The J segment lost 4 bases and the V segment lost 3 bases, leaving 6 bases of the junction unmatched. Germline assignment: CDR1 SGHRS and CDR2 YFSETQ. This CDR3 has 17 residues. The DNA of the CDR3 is TGCGCCAGCAGCTCGGGACTAGCGGGAAGAGGCACCGGGGAGCTGTTTTTT. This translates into CASSSGLAGRGTGELFF. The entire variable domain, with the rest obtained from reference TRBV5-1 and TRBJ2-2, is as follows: KAGVTQTPRYLIKTRGQQVTLSCSPISGHRSVSWYQQTPGQGLQFLFEYFSETQRNKGNFPGRFSGRQFSNSRSEMNVSTLELGDSALYLCASSSGLAGRGTGELFFGEGSRLTVL.

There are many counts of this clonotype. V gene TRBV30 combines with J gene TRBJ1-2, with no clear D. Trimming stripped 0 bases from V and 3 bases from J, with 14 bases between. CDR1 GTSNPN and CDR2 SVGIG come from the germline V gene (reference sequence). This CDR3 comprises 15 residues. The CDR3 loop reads CAWSVGHGVDYGYTF. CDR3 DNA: TGTGCCTGGAGTGTGGGCCACGGGGTAGACTATGGCTACACCTTC.

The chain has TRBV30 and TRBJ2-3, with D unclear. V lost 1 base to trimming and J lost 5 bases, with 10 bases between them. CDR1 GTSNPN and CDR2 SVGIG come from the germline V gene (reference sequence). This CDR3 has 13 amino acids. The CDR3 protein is CAWSGRARDTQYF. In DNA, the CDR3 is TGTGCCTGGAGTGGGAGAGCAAGAGATACGCAGTATTTT.

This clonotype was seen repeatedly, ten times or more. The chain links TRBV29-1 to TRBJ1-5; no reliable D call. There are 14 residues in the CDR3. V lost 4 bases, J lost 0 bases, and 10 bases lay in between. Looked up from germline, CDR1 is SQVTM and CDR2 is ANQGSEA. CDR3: CSVGVRDSNQPQHF. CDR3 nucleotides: TGCAGCGTTGGGGTCAGAGATAGCAATCAGCCCCAGCATTTT.

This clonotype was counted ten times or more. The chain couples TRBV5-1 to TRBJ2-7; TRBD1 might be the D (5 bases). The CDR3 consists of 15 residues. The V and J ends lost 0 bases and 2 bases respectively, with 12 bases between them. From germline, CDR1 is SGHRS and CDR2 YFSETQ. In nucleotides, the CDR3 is TGCGCCAGCAGCTTGGCCGCGGACAAAGCCTACGAGCAGTACTTC. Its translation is CASSLAADKAYEQYF.

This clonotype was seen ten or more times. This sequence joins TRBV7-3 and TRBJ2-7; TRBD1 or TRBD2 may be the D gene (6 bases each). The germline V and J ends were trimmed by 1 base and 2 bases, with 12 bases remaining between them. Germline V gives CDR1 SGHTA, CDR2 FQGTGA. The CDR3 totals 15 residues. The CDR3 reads CASSLNGGLTYEQYF. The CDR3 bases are TGTGCCAGCAGCTTAAACGGGGGCCTTACCTACGAGCAGTACTTC.

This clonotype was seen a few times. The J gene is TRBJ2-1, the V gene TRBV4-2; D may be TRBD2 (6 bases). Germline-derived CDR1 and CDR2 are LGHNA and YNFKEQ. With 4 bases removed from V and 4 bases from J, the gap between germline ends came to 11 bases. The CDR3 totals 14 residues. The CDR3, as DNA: TGTGCCAGCAGCCCGGCCCGGGGGTACAATGAGCAGTTCTTC. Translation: CASSPARGYNEQFF.

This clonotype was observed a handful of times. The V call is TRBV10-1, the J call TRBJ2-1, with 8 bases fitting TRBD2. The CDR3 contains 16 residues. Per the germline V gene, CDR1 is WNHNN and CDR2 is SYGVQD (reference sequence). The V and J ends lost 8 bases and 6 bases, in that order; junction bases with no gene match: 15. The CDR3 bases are TGCGCCAGCCAGTCGGGCGGGAGGACCCGAGGCAATGAGCAGTTCTTC. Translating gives CASQSGGRTRGNEQFF.

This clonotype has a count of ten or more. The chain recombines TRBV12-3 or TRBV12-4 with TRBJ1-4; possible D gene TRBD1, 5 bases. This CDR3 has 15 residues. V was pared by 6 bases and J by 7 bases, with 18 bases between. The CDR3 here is CASSRTGGKGEKLFF. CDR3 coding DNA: TGTGCCAGCAGCCGTACGGGGGGAAAGGGTGAAAAACTGTTTTTT.

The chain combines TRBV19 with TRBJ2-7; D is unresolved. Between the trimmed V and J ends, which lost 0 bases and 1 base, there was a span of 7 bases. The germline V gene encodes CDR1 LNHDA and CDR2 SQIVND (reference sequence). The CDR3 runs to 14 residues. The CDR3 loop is CASSIDRWSYEQYF. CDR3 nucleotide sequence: TGTGCCAGTAGTATAGATCGGTGGTCCTACGAGCAGTACTTC.

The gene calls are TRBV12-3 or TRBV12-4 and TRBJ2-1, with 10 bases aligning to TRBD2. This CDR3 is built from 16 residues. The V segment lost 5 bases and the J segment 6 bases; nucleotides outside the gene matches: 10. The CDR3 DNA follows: TGTGCCAGCAGTGGTCCCCTAGCGGGAGTCCCCAATGAGCAGTTCTTC. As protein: CASSGPLAGVPNEQFF.

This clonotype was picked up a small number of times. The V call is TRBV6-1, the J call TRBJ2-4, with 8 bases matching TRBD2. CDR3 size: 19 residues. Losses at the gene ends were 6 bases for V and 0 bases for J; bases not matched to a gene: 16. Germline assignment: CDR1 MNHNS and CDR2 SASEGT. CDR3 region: CASSPGRGGAITAKNIQYF. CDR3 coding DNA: TGTGCCAGCAGCCCCGGACGGGGGGGCGCGATAACAGCCAAAAACATTCAGTACTTC.

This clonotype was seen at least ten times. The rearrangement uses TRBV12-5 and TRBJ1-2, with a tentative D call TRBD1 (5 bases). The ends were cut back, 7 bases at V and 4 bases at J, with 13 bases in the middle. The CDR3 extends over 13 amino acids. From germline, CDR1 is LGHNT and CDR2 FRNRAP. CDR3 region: CASVGDRGYGYTF. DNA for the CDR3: TGTGCTAGTGTCGGGGATAGGGGCTATGGCTACACCTTC.

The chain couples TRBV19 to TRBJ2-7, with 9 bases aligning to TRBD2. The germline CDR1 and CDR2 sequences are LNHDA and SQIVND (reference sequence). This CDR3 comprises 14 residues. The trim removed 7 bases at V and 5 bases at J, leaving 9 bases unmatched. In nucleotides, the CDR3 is TGTGCCAGTATGCCTAGCGGGGCGCGGGACGAGCAGTACTTC. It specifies CASMPSGARDEQYF.

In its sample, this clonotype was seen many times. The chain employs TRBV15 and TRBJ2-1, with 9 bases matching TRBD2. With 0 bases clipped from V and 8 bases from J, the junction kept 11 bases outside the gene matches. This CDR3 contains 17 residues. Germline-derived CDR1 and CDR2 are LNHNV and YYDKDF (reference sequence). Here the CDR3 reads CATSRDIGAGGLDEQFF. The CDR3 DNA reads TGTGCCACCAGCAGAGATATCGGAGCGGGAGGTCTGGATGAGCAGTTCTTC.

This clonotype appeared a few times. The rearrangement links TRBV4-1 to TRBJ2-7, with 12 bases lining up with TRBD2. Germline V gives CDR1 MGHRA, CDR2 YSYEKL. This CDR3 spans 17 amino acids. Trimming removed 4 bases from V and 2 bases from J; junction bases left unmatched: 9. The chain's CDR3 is CASSPNPLAGGTYEQYF. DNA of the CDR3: TGCGCCAGCAGCCCTAACCCACTAGCGGGAGGTACCTACGAGCAGTACTTC.

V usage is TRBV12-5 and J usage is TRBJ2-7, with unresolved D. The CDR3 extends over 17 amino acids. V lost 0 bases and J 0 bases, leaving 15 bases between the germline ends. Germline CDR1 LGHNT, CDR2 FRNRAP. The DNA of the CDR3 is TGTGCTAGTGGTTTGGTAGTCAGCTTTAGGAGCTCCTACGAGCAGTACTTC. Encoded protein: CASGLVVSFRSSYEQYF.

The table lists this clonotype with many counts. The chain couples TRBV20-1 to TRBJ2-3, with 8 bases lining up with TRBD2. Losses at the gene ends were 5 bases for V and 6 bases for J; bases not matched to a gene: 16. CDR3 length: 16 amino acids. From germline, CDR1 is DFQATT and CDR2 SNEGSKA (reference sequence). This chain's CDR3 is CSAPPLAGGLKDTQYF. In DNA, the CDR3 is TGCAGTGCTCCCCCCCTGGCGGGGGGCCTGAAGGATACGCAGTATTTT.